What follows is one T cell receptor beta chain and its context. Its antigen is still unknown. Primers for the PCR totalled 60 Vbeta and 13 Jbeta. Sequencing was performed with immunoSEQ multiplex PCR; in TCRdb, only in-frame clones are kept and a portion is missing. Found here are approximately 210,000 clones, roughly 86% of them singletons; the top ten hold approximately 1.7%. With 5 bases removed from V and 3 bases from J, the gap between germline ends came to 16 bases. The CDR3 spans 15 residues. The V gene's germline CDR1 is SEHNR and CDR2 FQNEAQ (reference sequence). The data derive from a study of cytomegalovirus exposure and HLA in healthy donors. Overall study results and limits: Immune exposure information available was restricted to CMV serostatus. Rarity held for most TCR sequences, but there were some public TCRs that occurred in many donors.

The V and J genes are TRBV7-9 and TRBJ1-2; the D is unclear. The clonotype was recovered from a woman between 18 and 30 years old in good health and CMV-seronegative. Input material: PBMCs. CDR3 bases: TGTGCCAGCAGCCAATACACCTTCGGGGACTATGGCTACACCTTC. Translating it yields CASSQYTFGDYGYTF.